This T cell receptor (beta chain) was captured in a study of cytomegalovirus exposure and HLA in healthy donors. The study ran its PCR with 60 Vbeta and 13 Jbeta primers. Sequencing was performed with immunoSEQ multiplex PCR; in TCRdb, only in-frame clones are kept and a portion is missing. Of 180,000 or so clones listed, around 81% were seen once; the top ten hold approximately 4.4%. Worth noting for this clone: The antigen is unknown. The junction departs from germline at one end; a sequencing error may be responsible.

This CDR3 has 13 amino acids. In germline, CDR1 is SGHRS, CDR2 YFSETQ. Study conclusions and caveats: The Asian-associated ancestry cluster reportedly had fewer N-insertions than the roughly 720-donor mean in a later analysis.

The receptor was derived from a woman under 30 in good health and CMV-seropositive. This chain connects TRBV5-1 to TRBJ2-7, with TRBD1 matching 9 bases. Sequencing was carried out using PBMCs. The CDR3 loop reads CASSLLWTGDPSF. The CDR3 DNA is TGCGCCAGCAGCTTGCTCTGGACAGGGGACCCCAGTTTC.